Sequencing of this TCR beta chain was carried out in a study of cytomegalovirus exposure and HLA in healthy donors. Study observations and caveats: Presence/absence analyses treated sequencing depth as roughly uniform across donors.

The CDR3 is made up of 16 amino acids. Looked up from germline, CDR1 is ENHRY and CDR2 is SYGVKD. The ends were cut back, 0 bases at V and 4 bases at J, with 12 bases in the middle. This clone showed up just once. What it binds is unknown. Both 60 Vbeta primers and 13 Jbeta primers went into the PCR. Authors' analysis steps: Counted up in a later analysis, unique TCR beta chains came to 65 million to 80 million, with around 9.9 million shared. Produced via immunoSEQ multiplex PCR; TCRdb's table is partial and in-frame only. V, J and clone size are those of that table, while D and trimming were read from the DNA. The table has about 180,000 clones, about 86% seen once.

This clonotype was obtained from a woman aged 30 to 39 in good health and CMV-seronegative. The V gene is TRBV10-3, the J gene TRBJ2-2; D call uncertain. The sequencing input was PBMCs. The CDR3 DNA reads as TGTGCCATCAGTGAGTCGAGTTTTATCGGCACCGGGGAGCTGTTTTTT. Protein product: CAISESSFIGTGELFF.